Listed below are T cell receptor beta chains from one sample, sequenced in a study of blood T cell repertoires in COVID-19. Produced via immunoSEQ multiplex PCR; TCRdb's table is partial and in-frame only. The sample holds about 260,000 clones, 80% to 90% seen once. Sequenced material: PBMCs or T cells enriched from blood (not recorded which). Source of these receptors: a woman in her twenties or thirties with acute COVID-19. CDR3s include the opening cysteine and the closing phenylalanine or tryptophan. A D gene is named only where the DNA matches it firmly. A row's size may be missing; if present it is once, few, many or a size class.

v_call	d_call	j_call	clone_size	cdr3_nt	cdr3_aa
TRBV19	TRBD1	TRBJ1-5	-	TGTGCCAGTAGCGGGACAGGGGGGCCCTATAGCAATCAGCCCCAGCATTTT	CASSGTGGPYSNQPQHF
TRBV7-8	-	TRBJ1-3	once	TGTGCCAGCAGCTTAGGAGGCTCTGGAAACACCATATATTTT	CASSLGGSGNTIYF
TRBV5-1	-	TRBJ2-7	-	TGCGCCAGCAGCTTGGTGGCTTCAACAGATCTCGAGCAGTACTTC	CASSLVASTDLEQYF
TRBV11-2	TRBD2	TRBJ2-3	-	TGTGCCAGCAGCTTAGGTGCGGGAGGCACAGATACGCAGTATTTT	CASSLGAGGTDTQYF
TRBV29-1	-	TRBJ2-7	-	TGCAGCGTACAGGAAACCTACGAGCAGTACTTC	CSVQETYEQYF
TRBV15	-	TRBJ1-5	-	TGTGCCACCAGCAGAGATCTGGGGGAGGCTCAGCCCCAGCATTTT	CATSRDLGEAQPQHF
TRBV27	-	TRBJ2-7	-	TGTGCCAGCAGTTTTCAGCGGAGGAGCTACGAGCAGTACTTC	CASSFQRRSYEQYF
TRBV6-4	TRBD1	TRBJ1-1	-	TGTGCCAGCAGCCAAAAGCAGGGGGAAACTGAAGCTTTCTTT	CASSQKQGETEAFF
TRBV7-2	-	TRBJ2-3	-	TGTGCCAGCAGCTTAGGACCTTCCCTACCGGGAGACACAGATACGCAGTATTTT	CASSLGPSLPGDTDTQYF
TRBV6-5	-	TRBJ2-3	-	TGTGCCAGCAGTGACTCGGACAGAAGCACAGATACGCAGTATTTT	CASSDSDRSTDTQYF
TRBV7-9	TRBD2	TRBJ2-1	-	TGTGCCAGCACCGTACCATCGGGGACTAGCAATGAGCAGTTCTTC	CASTVPSGTSNEQFF
TRBV5-1	TRBD1	TRBJ1-1	-	TGCGCCAGCAGCCAAGGACAGGAGAACACTGAAGCTTTCTTT	CASSQGQENTEAFF
TRBV29-1	-	TRBJ2-7	-	TGCAGCGTTGGGCTTTCTAGCTCCTACGAGCAGTACTTC	CSVGLSSSYEQYF
TRBV3-1/TRBV3-2	-	TRBJ2-7	-	TGTGCCAGCAGCCAAGATAGTTCGCGACAAGCAGCCTACGAGCAGTACTTC	CASSQDSSRQAAYEQYF
TRBV14	-	TRBJ2-1	-	TGTGCCAGCAGCCATAGTACAGGGAGCTCCTACAATGAGCAGTTCTTC	CASSHSTGSSYNEQFF
TRBV7-2	-	TRBJ2-7	-	TGTGCCAGCAGCCTTCAGGGGTACGAGCAGTACTTC	CASSLQGYEQYF
TRBV19	-	TRBJ1-1	-	TGTGCCAGTAGTATCCCCGAGACAGGAATCAAGAGCACTGAAGCTTTCTTT	CASSIPETGIKSTEAFF
TRBV27	TRBD2	TRBJ2-7	-	TGTGCCTCTGCTCGGCGGGGGGTGATTTACGAGCAGTACTTC	CASARRGVIYEQYF
TRBV11-2	-	TRBJ2-3	-	TGTGCCAGCAGCCCAACCTCGGGCGGGATGATCACAGATACGCAGTATTTT	CASSPTSGGMITDTQYF
TRBV28	-	TRBJ2-3	-	TGTGCCAGCAGTCCGAAGGAGCAGGGGACAGATACGCAGTATTTT	CASSPKEQGTDTQYF
TRBV6-1	TRBD1	TRBJ2-5	-	TGTGCCAGCAGTGAAGGCGGACAGGGCGGTGAGACCCAGTACTTC	CASSEGGQGGETQYF
TRBV6-5	TRBD2	TRBJ2-1	-	TGTGCCAGCAGGATTACTAGCGGATCCCTCCATGAGCAGTTCTTC	CASRITSGSLHEQFF
TRBV10-1	-	TRBJ1-1	-	TGCGCCAGCAGTGAGTATCCGACAACCAGGAACACTGAAGCTTTCTTT	CASSEYPTTRNTEAFF
TRBV11-2	-	TRBJ2-7	once	TGTGCCAGCAGCTTCACCTACGAGCAGTACTTC	CASSFTYEQYF
TRBV28	-	TRBJ2-7	-	TGTGCCAGCAGTTTCCGACTTCACTACGAGCAGTACTTC	CASSFRLHYEQYF
TRBV5-1	-	TRBJ2-1	-	TGCGCCAGCAGCTTGGGAGCGGGCCCCTACAATGAGCAGTTCTTC	CASSLGAGPYNEQFF
TRBV7-6	TRBD2	TRBJ2-3	-	TGTGCCAGCAGCACCCAGACTAGCGGAGCCACAGATACGCAGTATTTT	CASSTQTSGATDTQYF
TRBV6-2/TRBV6-3	TRBD1	TRBJ1-5	-	TGTGCCAGCAGTTCACCGGACAGGACACGCAATCAGCCCCAGCATTTT	CASSSPDRTRNQPQHF
TRBV9	TRBD2	TRBJ2-7	once	TGTGCCAGCAGCGTAGCGGGAGGGGGGGAGCAGTACTTC	CASSVAGGGEQYF
TRBV15	-	TRBJ1-6	once	TGTGCCACCAGCAGAGAAAGTACAGGCGGTTCACCCCTCCACTTT	CATSRESTGGSPLHF
TRBV6-1	TRBD2	TRBJ2-7	many	TGTGCCAGCAGTGAACTAGCGGGAGGGCTGGACGAGCAGTACTTC	CASSELAGGLDEQYF
TRBV3-1/TRBV3-2	-	TRBJ2-7	-	TGTGCCAGCAGCCAAGTCGGGGGTGAAGCCTACGAGCAGTACTTC	CASSQVGGEAYEQYF